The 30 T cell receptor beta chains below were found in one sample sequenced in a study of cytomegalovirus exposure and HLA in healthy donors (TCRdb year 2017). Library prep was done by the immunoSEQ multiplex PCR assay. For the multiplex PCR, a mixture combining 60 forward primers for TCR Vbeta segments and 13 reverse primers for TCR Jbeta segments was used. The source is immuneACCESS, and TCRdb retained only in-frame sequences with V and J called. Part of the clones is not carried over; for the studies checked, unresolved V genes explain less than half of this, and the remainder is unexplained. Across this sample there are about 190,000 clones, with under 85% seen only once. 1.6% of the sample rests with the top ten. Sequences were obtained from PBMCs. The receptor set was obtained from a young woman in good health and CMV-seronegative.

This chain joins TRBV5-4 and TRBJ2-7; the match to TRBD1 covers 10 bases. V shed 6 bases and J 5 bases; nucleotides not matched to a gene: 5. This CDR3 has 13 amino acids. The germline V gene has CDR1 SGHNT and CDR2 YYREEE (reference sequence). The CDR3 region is CASKMTGGNEQYF. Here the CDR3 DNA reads TGTGCCAGCAAAATGACAGGGGGCAACGAGCAGTACTTC.

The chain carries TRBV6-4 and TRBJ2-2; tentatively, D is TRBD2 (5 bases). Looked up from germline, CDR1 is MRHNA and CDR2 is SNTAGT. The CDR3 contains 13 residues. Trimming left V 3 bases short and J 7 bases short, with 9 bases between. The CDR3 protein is CASSDGESGELFF. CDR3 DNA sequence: TGTGCCAGCAGTGATGGGGAGAGCGGGGAGCTGTTTTTT.

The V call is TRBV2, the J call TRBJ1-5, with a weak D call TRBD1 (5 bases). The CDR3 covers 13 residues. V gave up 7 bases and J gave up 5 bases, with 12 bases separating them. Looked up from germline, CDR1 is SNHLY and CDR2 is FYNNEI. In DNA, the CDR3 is TGTGCCAGCACCGGGACTAGGGATCAGCCCCAGCATTTT. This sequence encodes CASTGTRDQPQHF.

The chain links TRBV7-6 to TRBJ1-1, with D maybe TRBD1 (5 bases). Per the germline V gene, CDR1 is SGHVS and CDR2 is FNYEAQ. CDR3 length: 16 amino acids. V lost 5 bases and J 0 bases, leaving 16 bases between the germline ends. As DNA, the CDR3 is TGTGCCAGCAGCCGTGGGGCGGCAGACATGAACACTGAAGCTTTCTTT. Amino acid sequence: CASSRGAADMNTEAFF. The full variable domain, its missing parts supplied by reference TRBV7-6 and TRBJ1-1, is GAGVSQSPRYKVTKRGQDVALRCDPISGHVSLYWYRQALGQGPEFLTYFNYEAQQDKSGLPNDRFSAERPEGSISTLTIQRTEQRDSAMYRCASSRGAADMNTEAFFGQGTRLTVV.

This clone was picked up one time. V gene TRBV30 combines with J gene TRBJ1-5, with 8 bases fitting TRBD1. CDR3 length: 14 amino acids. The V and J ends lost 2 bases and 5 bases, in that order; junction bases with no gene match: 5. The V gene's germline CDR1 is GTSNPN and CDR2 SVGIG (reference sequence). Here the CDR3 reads CAWSRAGGDQPQHF. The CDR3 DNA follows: TGTGCCTGGAGTCGGGCAGGGGGCGATCAGCCCCAGCATTTT.

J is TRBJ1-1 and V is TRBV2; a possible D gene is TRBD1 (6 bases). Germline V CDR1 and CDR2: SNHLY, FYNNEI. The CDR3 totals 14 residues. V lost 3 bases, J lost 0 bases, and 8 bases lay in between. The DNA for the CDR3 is TGTGCCAGCAGTGAGGGACACTTGAACACTGAAGCTTTCTTT. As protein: CASSEGHLNTEAFF.

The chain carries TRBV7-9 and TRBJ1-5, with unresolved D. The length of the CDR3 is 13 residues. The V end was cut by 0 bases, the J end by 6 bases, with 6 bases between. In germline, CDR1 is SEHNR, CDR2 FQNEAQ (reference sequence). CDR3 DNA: TGTGCCAGCAGCTTAGCCGAGATTCAGCCCCAGCATTTT. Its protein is CASSLAEIQPQHF.

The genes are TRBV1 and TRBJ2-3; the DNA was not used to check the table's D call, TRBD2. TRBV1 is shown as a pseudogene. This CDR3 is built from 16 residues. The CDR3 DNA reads TGCACCGCCCTAGCGGGGCCGAGAAGGAGGGCAGATACGCAGTATTTT. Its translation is CTALAGPRRRADTQYF.

The CDR3 DNA reads as TGCAGCGTCCAAGGGGCCGGGTTCGAGCAGTACTTC. This encodes CSVQGAGFEQYF. The genes are TRBV29-1 and TRBJ2-7, with a weak D call TRBD1 (5 bases). CDR1 SQVTM and CDR2 ANQGSEA come from the germline V gene. The CDR3 totals 12 residues. The V end lost 6 bases, the J end lost 6 bases, and 15 bases lay between the germline ends.

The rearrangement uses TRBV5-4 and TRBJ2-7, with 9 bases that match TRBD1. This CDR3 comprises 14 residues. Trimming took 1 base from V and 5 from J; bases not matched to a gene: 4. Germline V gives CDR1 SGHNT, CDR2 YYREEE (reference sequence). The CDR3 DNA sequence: TGTGCCAGCAGCTTGCGACAGGGGGAGCACGAGCAGTACTTC. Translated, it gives CASSLRQGEHEQYF.

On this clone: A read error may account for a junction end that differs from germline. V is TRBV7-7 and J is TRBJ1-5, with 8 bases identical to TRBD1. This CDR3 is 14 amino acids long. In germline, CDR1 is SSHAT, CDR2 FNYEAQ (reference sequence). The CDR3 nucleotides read TGTGCTAGCAGCCGGACAGGGCGGGGTCAGCCCCAGCATTTT. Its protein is CASSRTGRGQPQHF.

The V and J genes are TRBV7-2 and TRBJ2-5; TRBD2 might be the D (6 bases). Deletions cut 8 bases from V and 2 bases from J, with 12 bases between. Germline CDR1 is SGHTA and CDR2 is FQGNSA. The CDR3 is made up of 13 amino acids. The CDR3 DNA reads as TGTGCCAGCGGGGGGAATGTGCAAGAGACCCAGTACTTC. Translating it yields CASGGNVQETQYF.

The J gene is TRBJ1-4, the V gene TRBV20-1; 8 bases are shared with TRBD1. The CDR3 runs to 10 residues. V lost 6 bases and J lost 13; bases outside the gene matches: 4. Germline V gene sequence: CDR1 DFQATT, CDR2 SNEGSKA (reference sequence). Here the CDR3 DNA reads TGCAGTGCAGGACAGGGAATACTGTTTTTT. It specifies CSAGQGILFF.

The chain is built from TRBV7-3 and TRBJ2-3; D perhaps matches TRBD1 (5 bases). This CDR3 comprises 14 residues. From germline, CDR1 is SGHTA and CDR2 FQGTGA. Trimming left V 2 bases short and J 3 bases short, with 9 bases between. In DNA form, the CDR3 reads TGTGCCAGCAGCTTATACGGACAAACAGATACGCAGTATTTT. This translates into CASSLYGQTDTQYF.

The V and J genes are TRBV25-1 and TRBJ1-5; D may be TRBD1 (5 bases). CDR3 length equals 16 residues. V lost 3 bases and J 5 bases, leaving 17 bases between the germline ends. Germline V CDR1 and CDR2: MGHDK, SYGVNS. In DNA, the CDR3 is TGTGCCAGCAGTGACACATACGGGGGGGAGCATCAGCCCCAGCATTTT. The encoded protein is CASSDTYGGEHQPQHF.

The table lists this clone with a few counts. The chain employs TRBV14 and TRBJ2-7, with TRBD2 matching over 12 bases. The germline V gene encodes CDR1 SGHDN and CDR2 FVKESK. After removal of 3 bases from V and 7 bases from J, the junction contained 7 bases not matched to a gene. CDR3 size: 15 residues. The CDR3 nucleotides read TGTGCCAGCAGCCAGCCTAGCGGGGGGGTGTTTGAGCAGTACTTC. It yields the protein CASSQPSGGVFEQYF.

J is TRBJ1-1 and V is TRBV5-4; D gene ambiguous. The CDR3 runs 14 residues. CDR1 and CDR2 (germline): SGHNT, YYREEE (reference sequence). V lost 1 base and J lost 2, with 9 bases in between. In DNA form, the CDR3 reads TGTGCCAGCAGCTTGTCCGCAGGAAACACTGAAGCTTTCTTT. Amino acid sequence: CASSLSAGNTEAFF.

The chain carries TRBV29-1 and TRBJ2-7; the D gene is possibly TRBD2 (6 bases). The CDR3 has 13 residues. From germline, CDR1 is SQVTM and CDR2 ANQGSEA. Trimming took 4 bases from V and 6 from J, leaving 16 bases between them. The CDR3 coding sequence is TGCAGCGTTGTAACGGGACTGAAACTCGAGCAGTACTTC. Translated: CSVVTGLKLEQYF.

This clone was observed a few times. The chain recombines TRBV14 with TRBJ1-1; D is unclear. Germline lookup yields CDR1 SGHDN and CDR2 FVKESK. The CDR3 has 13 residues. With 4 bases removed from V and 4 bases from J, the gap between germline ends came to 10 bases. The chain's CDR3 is CASSRMEVTEAFF. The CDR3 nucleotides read TGTGCCAGCAGCCGCATGGAGGTCACTGAAGCTTTCTTT.

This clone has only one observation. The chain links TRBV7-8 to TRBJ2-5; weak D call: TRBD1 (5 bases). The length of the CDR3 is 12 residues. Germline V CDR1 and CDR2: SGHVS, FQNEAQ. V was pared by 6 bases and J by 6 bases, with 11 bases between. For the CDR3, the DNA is TGTGCCAGCAGTAGCAGGGCGAAGACCCAGTACTTC. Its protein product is CASSSRAKTQYF.

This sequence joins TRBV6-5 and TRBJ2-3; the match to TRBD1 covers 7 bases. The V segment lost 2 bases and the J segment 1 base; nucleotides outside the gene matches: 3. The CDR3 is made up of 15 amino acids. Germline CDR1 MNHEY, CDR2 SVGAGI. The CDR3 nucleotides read TGTGCCAGCAGTTACCGGACAGGAGGCACAGATACGCAGTATTTT. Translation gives CASSYRTGGTDTQYF.

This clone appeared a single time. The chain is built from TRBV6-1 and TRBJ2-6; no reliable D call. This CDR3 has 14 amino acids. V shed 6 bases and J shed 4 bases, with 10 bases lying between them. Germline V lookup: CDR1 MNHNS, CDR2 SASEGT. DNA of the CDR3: TGTGCCAGCAGACTCCGGAGCGGGGCCAACGTCCTGACTTTC. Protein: CASRLRSGANVLTF.

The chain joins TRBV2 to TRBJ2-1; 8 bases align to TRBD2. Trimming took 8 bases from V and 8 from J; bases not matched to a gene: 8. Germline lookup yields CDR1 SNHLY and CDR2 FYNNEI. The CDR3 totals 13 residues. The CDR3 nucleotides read TGTGCCAGCGATGAGCGGGAGTTGGATGAGCAGTTCTTC. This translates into CASDERELDEQFF.

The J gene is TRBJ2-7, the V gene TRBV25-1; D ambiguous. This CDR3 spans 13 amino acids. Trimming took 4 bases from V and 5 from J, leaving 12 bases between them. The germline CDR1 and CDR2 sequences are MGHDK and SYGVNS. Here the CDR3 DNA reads TGTGCCAGCAGTGCCTTGGGCACAGACGAGCAGTACTTC. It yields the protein CASSALGTDEQYF.

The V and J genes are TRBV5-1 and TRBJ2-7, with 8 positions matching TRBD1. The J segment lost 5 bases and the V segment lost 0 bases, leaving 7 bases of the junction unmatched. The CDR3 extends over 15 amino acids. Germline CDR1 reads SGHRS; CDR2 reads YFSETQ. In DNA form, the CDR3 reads TGCGCCAGCAGCTTGGCCGGGCAGGGGGCCCACGAGCAGTACTTC. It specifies CASSLAGQGAHEQYF. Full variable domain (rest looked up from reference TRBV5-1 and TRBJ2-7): KAGVTQTPRYLIKTRGQQVTLSCSPISGHRSVSWYQQTPGQGLQFLFEYFSETQRNKGNFPGRFSGRQFSNSRSEMNVSTLELGDSALYLCASSLAGQGAHEQYFGPGTRLTVT.

This CDR3 is CASSQDLPGQINYEQYF. CDR3 DNA sequence: TGCGCCAGCAGCCAAGACCTCCCGGGACAAATAAACTACGAGCAGTACTTC. The genes are TRBV4-1 and TRBJ2-7; maybe TRBD1 (6 bases). V was trimmed by 0 bases and J by 3 bases, leaving 18 bases between them. Per germline, CDR1 MGHRA and CDR2 YSYEKL. The CDR3 runs 17 residues.

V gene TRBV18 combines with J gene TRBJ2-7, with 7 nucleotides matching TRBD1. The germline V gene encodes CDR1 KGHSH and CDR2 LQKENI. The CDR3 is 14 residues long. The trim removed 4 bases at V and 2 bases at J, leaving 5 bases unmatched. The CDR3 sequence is CASSLRQGPYEQYF. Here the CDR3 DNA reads TGTGCCAGCTCACTTCGACAGGGCCCCTACGAGCAGTACTTC.

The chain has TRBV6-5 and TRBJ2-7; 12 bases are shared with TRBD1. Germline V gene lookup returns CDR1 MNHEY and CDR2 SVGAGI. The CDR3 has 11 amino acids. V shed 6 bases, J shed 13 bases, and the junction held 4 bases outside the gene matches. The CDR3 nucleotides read TGTGCCAGCAGAGGGGACAGGGGGCCTTACTTC. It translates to CASRGDRGPYF.

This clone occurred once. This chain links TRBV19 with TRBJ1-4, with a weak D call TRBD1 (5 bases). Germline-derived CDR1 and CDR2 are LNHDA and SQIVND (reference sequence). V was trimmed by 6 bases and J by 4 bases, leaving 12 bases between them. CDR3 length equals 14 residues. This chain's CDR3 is CASSLGAVNEKLFF. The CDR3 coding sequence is TGTGCCAGTAGCTTAGGGGCCGTTAATGAAAAACTGTTTTTT.

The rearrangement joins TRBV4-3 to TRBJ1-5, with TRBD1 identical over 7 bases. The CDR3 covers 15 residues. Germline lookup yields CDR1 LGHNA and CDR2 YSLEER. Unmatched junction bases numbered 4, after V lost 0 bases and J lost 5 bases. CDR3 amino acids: CASSQDQGGHQPQHF. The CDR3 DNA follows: TGCGCCAGCAGCCAAGATCAAGGGGGCCATCAGCCCCAGCATTTT.